Following are 2 T cell receptor beta chains from one sample sequenced in a study of breast tumors, draining lymph nodes, adjacent tissues. MiXCR, applied by TCRdb to the multiplex PCR reads, yields one record per CDR3 protein. Among around 170,000 distinct CDR3 sequences, around a third were seen once, and the ten largest hold approximately 4.3%. Breast cancer patients provided tissue from their axillary draining lymph nodes. Sequenced: axillary lymph node tissue. The receptors were gathered from a female donor with breast cancer. Some clones in this sample may be carry-over from other donors' samples.

The J gene is TRBJ1-4, the V gene TRBV24-1, with a tentative D call TRBD1 (5 bases). This CDR3 comprises 15 residues. Trimming removed 2 bases from V and 6 bases from J, with 12 bases in between. Germline V CDR1 and CDR2: KGHDR, SFDVKD. As DNA, the CDR3 is TGTGCCACCAGTGATTACGGGGGAAGGGATGAAAAACTGTTTTTT. Translated: CATSDYGGRDEKLFF.

This clonotype was counted ten times or more. The genes are TRBV18 and TRBJ2-2; no firm D call. This CDR3 has 16 amino acids. V was pared by 3 bases and J by 1 base, with 12 bases between. Germline values: CDR1 KGHSH, CDR2 LQKENI. The CDR3 loop reads CASSPPAGKNTGELFF. The CDR3 DNA sequence: TGTGCCAGCTCACCTCCCGCTGGGAAGAACACCGGGGAGCTGTTTTTT.